These 5 T cell receptor beta chains were all obtained from the same sample, sequenced in a study of T cell repertoires in cytomegalovirus infection. These TCRs' antigens remain unknown. TCRdb re-analysed the reads in MiXCR, keeping a single row per CDR3 protein. The sample has around 500,000 distinct CDR3 sequences, 40% to 50% seen once. The starting material was cultured PBMCs, obtained from culture after CMV antigen stimulation. Receptors originate from a human donor in good health (CMV status not recorded). Some clones in this sample may be carry-over from other donors' samples.

CDR3 loop: CSAETSALYEQYF. The CDR3 bases are TGCAGTGCTGAGACTAGCGCGCTCTACGAGCAGTACTTC. This rearrangement joins TRBV20-1 to TRBJ2-7, with TRBD2 identical over 8 bases. V trimming: 5 bases; J trimming: 3 bases; junction bases outside the gene matches: 6. Germline V lookup: CDR1 DFQATT, CDR2 SNEGSKA (reference sequence). This CDR3 is built from 13 residues.

J is TRBJ2-1 and V is TRBV7-8; 8 nucleotides match TRBD1. V lost 5 bases and J lost 6; bases outside the gene matches: 6. Germline CDR1 is SGHVS and CDR2 is FQNEAQ. This CDR3 contains 14 residues. The CDR3 DNA reads TGTGCCAGCAGCGCACAACAGGGGGGCAATGAGCAGTTCTTC. It encodes CASSAQQGGNEQFF. The whole variable domain, filled in from reference TRBV7-8 and TRBJ2-1, reads GAGVSQSPRYKVAKRGQDVALRCDPISGHVSLFWYQQALGQGPEFLTYFQNEAQLDKSGLPSDRFFAERPEGSVSTLKIQRTQQEDSAVYLCASSAQQGGNEQFFGPGTRLTVL.

Concerning this clonotype: At one end the junction does not follow the germline gene, possibly because of a read error. This chain joins TRBV19 and TRBJ2-1; TRBD2 is a possible D gene (6 bases). CDR3 length: 14 amino acids. The germline V gene encodes CDR1 LNHDA and CDR2 SQIVND (reference sequence). The CDR3 DNA reads as TGTGTCAGTAATACAGGACTAATCTACAATGAGCAGTTCTTC. This translates into CVSNTGLIYNEQFF.

This clonotype was counted only a few times. The chain has TRBV7-2 and TRBJ2-7, with 8 bases lining up with TRBD2. The CDR3 is 12 residues long. In germline, CDR1 is SGHTA, CDR2 FQGNSA. J gave up 2 bases and V 10 bases, and 4 bases lay outside the gene matches. The CDR3 spells CAIAGTPYEQYF. Written as DNA, the CDR3 is TGTGCCATAGCGGGAACCCCCTACGAGCAGTACTTC.

There are a few counts of this clonotype. The V gene is TRBV20-1, the J gene TRBJ2-1; the match to TRBD2 covers 7 bases. The V gene's germline CDR1 is DFQATT and CDR2 SNEGSKA (reference sequence). The CDR3 covers 15 residues. With V trimmed by 0 bases and J by 3 bases, 5 bases remained unmatched. CDR3: CSAREGGRRYNEQFF. In DNA form, the CDR3 reads TGCAGTGCTAGAGAGGGCGGGAGACGCTACAATGAGCAGTTCTTC.